Described below is a single TCR beta chain sequence and its context. What it binds is not known. V shed 5 bases and J shed 1 base, with 14 bases lying between them. The CDR3 loop spans 15 amino acids. Other autoimmune diseases, uncontrolled infections, pregnancy or lactation led to the exclusion of patients. The data are from a study of Graves' ophthalmopathy and Graves' hyperthyroidism. Study-level points and caveats: Predictions made by the model for ophthalmopathy progression reached roughly 64% sensitivity and around 72% specificity.

Amplified TCR beta CDR3 regions were obtained using RNA transcripts as template. RT-PCR with HTBI primers came first, then second-round multiplex PCR. TCRdb re-called the multiplex PCR reads through MiXCR, storing one row per CDR3 protein. In the table there are about 370,000 distinct CDR3 sequences, roughly 18% of which are singletons. The chain combines TRBV12-3 or TRBV12-4 with TRBJ1-2, with TRBD1 as a possible D gene (5 bases). This receptor was taken from a woman aged 18-30 years with Graves' ophthalmopathy. Sequencing input: peripheral blood. The CDR3 bases are TGTGCCAGCAGTCCACCCGACAGCCTTAACTATGGCTACACCTTC. Its translation is CASSPPDSLNYGYTF.